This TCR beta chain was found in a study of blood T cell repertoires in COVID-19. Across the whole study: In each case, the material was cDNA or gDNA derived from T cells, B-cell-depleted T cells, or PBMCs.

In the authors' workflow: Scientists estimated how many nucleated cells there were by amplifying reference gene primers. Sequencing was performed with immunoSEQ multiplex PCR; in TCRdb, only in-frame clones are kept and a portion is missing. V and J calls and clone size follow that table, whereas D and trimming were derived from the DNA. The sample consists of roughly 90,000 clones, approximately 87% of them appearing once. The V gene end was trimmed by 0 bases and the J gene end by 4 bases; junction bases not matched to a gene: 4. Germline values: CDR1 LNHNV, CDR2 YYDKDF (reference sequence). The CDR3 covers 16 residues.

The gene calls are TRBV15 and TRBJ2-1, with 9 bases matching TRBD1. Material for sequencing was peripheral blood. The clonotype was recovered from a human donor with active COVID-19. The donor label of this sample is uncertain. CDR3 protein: CATSRDRGTGYNEQFF. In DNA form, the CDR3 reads TGTGCCACCAGCAGAGATCGTGGGACAGGGTACAATGAGCAGTTCTTC.